This entry lists 32 T cell receptor beta chains sequenced from one sample in a study of cytomegalovirus exposure and HLA in healthy donors. The PCR used 60 Vbeta and 13 Jbeta primers. Clones were sequenced by immunoSEQ multiplex PCR, and TCRdb holds only the in-frame ones, with some missing. The data contain 170,000 or so clones, 75% to 90% of them seen just once; the ten biggest clones take up less than 9%. The source material was PBMCs. The receptors originated from a man aged 30 to 45 in good health and CMV-seropositive.

The rearrangement joins TRBV10-3 to TRBJ2-7; TRBD2 aligns across 12 bases. CDR1 is ENHRY and CDR2 is SYGVKD in the germline V gene. J gave up 6 bases and V 6 bases, and 6 bases lay outside the gene matches. The CDR3 covers 14 residues. The CDR3 DNA is TGTGCCATCAGCCGACTAGCGGGAGAAATCGAGCAGTACTTC. Encoded protein: CAISRLAGEIEQYF.

The CDR3 protein is CASSPVGYRGITEAFF. In DNA, the CDR3 is TGTGCCAGCAGCCCGGTGGGCTACCGCGGGATCACTGAAGCTTTCTTT. J is TRBJ1-1 and V is TRBV11-3; D is ambiguous. Germline assignment: CDR1 SGHNT and CDR2 YENEEA. The CDR3 length is 16 residues. Between the trimmed V and J ends, which lost 5 bases and 4 bases, there was a span of 20 bases.

The rearrangement links TRBV2 to TRBJ1-1; D ambiguous. This CDR3 is built from 15 residues. Germline values: CDR1 SNHLY, CDR2 FYNNEI. Trimming pared 2 bases from V and 3 bases from J, leaving 13 bases between. In nucleotides, the CDR3 is TGTGCCAGCAGTGAAAGTCCGGGGAGCCACACTGAAGCTTTCTTT. Amino acids: CASSESPGSHTEAFF. Combining the CDR3 with reference TRBV2 and TRBJ1-1 gives the whole variable domain EPEVTQTPSHQVTQMGQEVILRCVPISNHLYFYWYRQILGQKVEFLVSFYNNEISEKSEIFDDQFSVERPDGSNFTLKIRSTKLEDSAMYFCASSESPGSHTEAFFGQGTRLTVV.

The chain has TRBV2 and TRBJ2-3; 8 bases align to TRBD2. This CDR3 contains 17 residues. The junction had 14 bases not matched to a gene; V was cut back by 9 bases and J by 0 bases. The germline gives CDR1 SNHLY, CDR2 FYNNEI. The CDR3 DNA follows: TGTGCCAGTGGTCGAGCGGGGGTCTCCGTTAGCACAGATACGCAGTATTTT. Amino acid sequence: CASGRAGVSVSTDTQYF. Full variable domain (rest looked up from reference TRBV2 and TRBJ2-3): EPEVTQTPSHQVTQMGQEVILRCVPISNHLYFYWYRQILGQKVEFLVSFYNNEISEKSEIFDDQFSVERPDGSNFTLKIRSTKLEDSAMYFCASGRAGVSVSTDTQYFGPGTRLTVL.

This sequence joins TRBV2 and TRBJ2-3; D is unresolved. There are 14 residues in the CDR3. CDR1 is SNHLY and CDR2 is FYNNEI in the germline V gene. Trimming pared 4 bases from V and 2 bases from J, leaving 10 bases between. CDR3 in DNA: TGTGCCAGCAGTGGTGTGATGGCCACAGATACGCAGTATTTT. Translating gives CASSGVMATDTQYF.

This chain links TRBV5-1 with TRBJ2-2; 13 bases line up with TRBD2. CDR1 and CDR2 from the germline V gene are SGHRS and YFSETQ. The ends lost 3 bases at V and 5 bases at J; junction bases unmatched: 4. CDR3 length: 16 residues. The CDR3 loop is CASSWGTSGITGELFF. The CDR3 DNA is TGCGCCAGCAGCTGGGGGACTAGCGGGATTACCGGGGAGCTGTTTTTT.

The V and J genes are TRBV2 and TRBJ1-1; D may be TRBD1 (5 bases). The CDR3 covers 13 residues. Germline V gives CDR1 SNHLY, CDR2 FYNNEI. V gave up 7 bases and J gave up 8 bases, with 17 bases separating them. The DNA for the CDR3 is TGTGCCAGCATGGATTTAGGGGAAACAGAAGCTTTCTTT. Translated, it gives CASMDLGETEAFF.

The V call is TRBV7-9, the J call TRBJ1-2, with 7 positions matching TRBD1. The CDR3 has 17 amino acids. From germline, CDR1 is SEHNR and CDR2 FQNEAQ (reference sequence). With 0 bases clipped from V and 1 base from J, the junction kept 8 bases outside the gene matches. CDR3 sequence: CASSLALKGARNYGYTF. The CDR3 nucleotides read TGTGCCAGCAGCTTAGCGCTTAAGGGGGCGCGTAACTATGGCTACACCTTC.

The chain uses TRBV9 and TRBJ2-1, with D uncertain. The CDR3 totals 15 residues. V was trimmed by 4 bases and J by 5 bases, leaving 16 bases between them. Germline-derived CDR1 and CDR2 are SGDLS and YYNGEE. CDR3 DNA: TGTGCCAGCAGCCCCCGACCCTCGGGTGACAATGAGCAGTTCTTC. This codes for CASSPRPSGDNEQFF.

The rearrangement joins TRBV4-3 to TRBJ1-1; D unclear. The CDR3 sequence is 16 residues long. The V end was cut by 1 base, the J end by 1 base, with 13 bases between. Per the germline V gene, CDR1 is LGHNA and CDR2 is YSLEER. The DNA of the CDR3 is TGCGCCAGCAGCCAAGGGGCGCGGGGTCCGAACACTGAAGCTTTCTTT. It translates to CASSQGARGPNTEAFF.

The chain's CDR3 is CASSERVSGNTIYF. CDR3 nucleotide sequence: TGTGCCAGCAGTGAACGGGTGTCTGGAAACACCATATATTTT. This rearrangement joins TRBV6-5 to TRBJ1-3; D is undetermined. Trimming pared 5 bases from V and 1 base from J, leaving 9 bases between. Germline CDR1 is MNHEY and CDR2 is SVGAGI. This CDR3 is 14 amino acids long.

The chain recombines TRBV7-2 with TRBJ2-7; 8 nucleotides agree with TRBD1. The CDR3 length is 15 residues. Germline values: CDR1 SGHTA, CDR2 FQGNSA. J was trimmed by 0 bases and V by 5 bases; bases with no gene match: 6. The CDR3 DNA is TGTGCCAGCAGCGGGCGGACAGGGAGCTCCTACGAGCAGTACTTC. Protein product: CASSGRTGSSYEQYF. Drawing the rest from reference TRBV7-2 and TRBJ2-7, the complete variable domain is GAGVSQSPSNKVTEKGKDVELRCDPISGHTALYWYRQSLGQGLEFLIYFQGNSAPDKSGLPSDRFSAERTGGSVSTLTIQRTQQEDSAVYLCASSGRTGSSYEQYFGPGTRLTVT.

The chain combines TRBV7-2 with TRBJ1-5, with 9 bases lining up with TRBD1. The CDR3 length is 13 residues. Unmatched junction bases numbered 2, after V lost 5 bases and J lost 6 bases. Germline-derived CDR1 and CDR2 are SGHTA and FQGNSA. CDR3: CASSRDRAQPQHF. Here the CDR3 DNA reads TGTGCCAGCAGCCGGGACAGGGCTCAGCCCCAGCATTTT.

The genes are TRBV29-1 and TRBJ2-7, with 9 bases lining up with TRBD1. After removal of 4 bases from V and 3 bases from J, the junction contained 4 bases not matched to a gene. The CDR3 runs 13 residues. CDR1 is SQVTM and CDR2 is ANQGSEA in the germline V gene. The CDR3, as DNA: TGCAGCGTTGCCGGGACAGGGAACTACGAGCAGTACTTC. It codes for CSVAGTGNYEQYF.

The chain couples TRBV11-1 to TRBJ2-3; 8 bases are a match to TRBD1. This CDR3 is built from 15 residues. Looked up from germline, CDR1 is SGHAT and CDR2 is FQDESV (reference sequence). The trim removed 2 bases at V and 4 bases at J, leaving 5 bases unmatched. The CDR3 region has the DNA TGTGCCAGCAGCTTATCCGACAGGGGTTCAGATACGCAGTATTTT. Translated: CASSLSDRGSDTQYF.

The sample holds a few counts of this clone. J is TRBJ1-4 and V is TRBV4-3; the D gene is possibly TRBD1 (6 bases). V gave up 2 bases and J gave up 8 bases, with 15 bases separating them. The CDR3 runs 15 residues. Germline loops: CDR1 LGHNA, CDR2 YSLEER. CDR3 sequence reads: CASSQQGSEGEKLFF. As DNA, the CDR3 is TGCGCCAGCAGCCAACAGGGGTCCGAAGGCGAAAAACTGTTTTTT.

V gene TRBV6-4 combines with J gene TRBJ1-4; no definite D call. The ends were cut back, 2 bases at V and 10 bases at J, with 14 bases in the middle. This CDR3 contains 14 residues. CDR1 is MRHNA and CDR2 is SNTAGT in the germline V gene. CDR3 residues: CASSDRQVEGKLFF. CDR3 bases: TGTGCCAGCAGTGACAGGCAGGTGGAGGGAAAACTGTTTTTT.

This clone was recorded once. The same CDR3 can be traced to other DNA sequences in this sample. V usage is TRBV27 and J usage is TRBJ2-7; D ambiguous. This CDR3 has 11 amino acids. V was cut by 4 bases and J by 1 base, with 2 bases left in between. The germline gives CDR1 MNHEY, CDR2 SMNVEV (reference sequence). CDR3 protein: CASSSSYEQYF. Written as DNA, the CDR3 is TGTGCCAGCAGTTCTTCCTACGAGCAGTACTTC.

To note about this clone: The identical CDR3 is also encoded by other nucleotide sequences in the sample. The chain joins TRBV4-1 to TRBJ2-3, with a tentative D call TRBD2 (5 bases). CDR3 size: 15 residues. V dropped 4 bases and J dropped 4 bases, with 15 bases sitting between them. Looked up from germline, CDR1 is MGHRA and CDR2 is YSYEKL. CDR3 DNA: TGCGCCAGCAGCCCTCGGGGTCAGGCTTCAGATACGCAGTATTTT. Protein product: CASSPRGQASDTQYF.

The rearrangement joins TRBV5-8 to TRBJ2-3; 11 bases match TRBD2. With 0 bases clipped from V and 2 bases from J, the junction kept 5 bases outside the gene matches. The germline V gene encodes CDR1 SGHTS and CDR2 YDEGEE. This CDR3 region has 17 residues. The CDR3 DNA reads TGTGCCAGCAGCTTGGGACTAGCGGGGACCCCCACAGATACGCAGTATTTT. It codes for CASSLGLAGTPTDTQYF.

The chain recombines TRBV2 with TRBJ2-1; D call uncertain. The germline V gene encodes CDR1 SNHLY and CDR2 FYNNEI. V gave up 2 bases and J gave up 1 base, with 12 bases separating them. The length of the CDR3 is 16 residues. The CDR3 spells CASSEPRIQSYNEQFF. Here the CDR3 DNA reads TGTGCCAGCAGTGAACCCAGGATCCAATCCTACAATGAGCAGTTCTTC.

For this clone: The sample carries other DNA sequences with the same CDR3. J is TRBJ2-1 and V is TRBV4-2; D gene unclear. V was trimmed by 0 bases and J by 4 bases, leaving 7 bases between them. The germline V gene encodes CDR1 LGHNA and CDR2 YNFKEQ. The CDR3 extends over 14 amino acids. The CDR3 region is CASSQDRGYNEQFF. The CDR3 nucleotides read TGTGCCAGCAGCCAAGACCGCGGATACAATGAGCAGTTCTTC.

The gene calls are TRBV4-3 and TRBJ1-6; no reliable D call. The CDR3 runs 17 residues. V was clipped by 0 bases and J by 0 bases, with 9 bases between them. The germline V gene encodes CDR1 LGHNA and CDR2 YSLEER. The DNA of the CDR3 is TGCGCCAGCAGCCAAGATTTGAGGAGCTCCTATAATTCACCCCTCCACTTT. Amino acids: CASSQDLRSSYNSPLHF.

The V and J genes are TRBV28 and TRBJ2-7; TRBD2 agrees at 7 bases. This CDR3 region has 14 residues. The junction had 10 bases not matched to a gene; V was cut back by 8 bases and J by 3 bases. Per the germline V gene, CDR1 is MDHEN and CDR2 is SYDVKM. This chain's CDR3 is CASGRAGPSYEQYF. In nucleotides, the CDR3 is TGTGCCAGCGGGAGGGCCGGGCCCAGCTACGAGCAGTACTTC. Together with reference TRBV28 and TRBJ2-7, the CDR3 gives the full variable domain: DVKVTQSSRYLVKRTGEKVFLECVQDMDHENMFWYRQDPGLGLRLIYFSYDVKMKEKGDIPEGYSVSREKKERFSLILESASTNQTSMYLCASGRAGPSYEQYFGPGTRLTVT.

As DNA, the CDR3 is TGTGCCAGCAGCCCCACAGGGGCCCTAAACACTGAAGCTTTCTTT. Encoded protein: CASSPTGALNTEAFF. The chain carries TRBV9 and TRBJ1-1; 7 bases match TRBD1. Looked up from germline, CDR1 is SGDLS and CDR2 is YYNGEE. This CDR3 comprises 15 residues. Trimming removed 4 bases from V and 2 bases from J; junction bases left unmatched: 8.

The rearrangement uses TRBV5-1 and TRBJ2-3; 7 nucleotides agree with TRBD2. This CDR3 contains 16 residues. Losses at the gene ends were 0 bases for V and 2 bases for J; bases not matched to a gene: 6. Germline assignment: CDR1 SGHRS and CDR2 YFSETQ. The CDR3 here is CASSLAAGLNTDTQYF. The CDR3 DNA is TGCGCCAGCAGCTTGGCTGCGGGACTAAACACAGATACGCAGTATTTT.

In this sample, this clone turned up once. The chain joins TRBV4-2 to TRBJ1-4; a possible D gene is TRBD1 (6 bases). The length of the CDR3 is 17 residues. Germline-derived CDR1 and CDR2 are LGHNA and YNFKEQ. V lost 0 bases and J lost 5, with 16 bases in between. DNA of the CDR3: TGTGCCAGCAGCCAAGAAGCCGTCGGGGGGCGAAATGAAAAACTGTTTTTT. Residues: CASSQEAVGGRNEKLFF.

The table lists this clone with a count of one. The V call is TRBV6-5, the J call TRBJ2-5; 7 positions agree with TRBD1. TRBJ2-7 explains the end of the DNA better; the J call may be wrong. This CDR3 has 13 residues. Germline CDR1 is MNHEY and CDR2 is SVGAGI. The CDR3 nucleotides are TGTGCCAGCAGTAAACAGGGGTCTGACGAGCAGTACTTC. It yields the protein CASSKQGSDEQYF.

The V gene is TRBV11-1, the J gene TRBJ2-7, with 7 bases that match TRBD2. Germline trimming cut 5 bases from V and 2 bases from J; bases unmatched to any gene: 12. The CDR3 covers 16 residues. Germline V CDR1 and CDR2: SGHAT, FQDESV (reference sequence). CDR3 bases: TGTGCCAGCAGCCCAACCCGCTCTCGGGAGGCCTACGAGCAGTACTTC. It encodes CASSPTRSREAYEQYF.

V usage is TRBV28 and J usage is TRBJ1-2; 7 positions agree with TRBD1. Looked up from germline, CDR1 is MDHEN and CDR2 is SYDVKM. The CDR3 totals 13 residues. Trimming took 6 bases from V and 6 from J; bases not matched to a gene: 7. The CDR3 bases are TGTGCCAGCAGACAAAGTACAGGGGATGGCTACACCTTC. Its protein product is CASRQSTGDGYTF.

This sequence joins TRBV5-1 and TRBJ1-1; D gene uncertain. Germline CDR1 reads SGHRS; CDR2 reads YFSETQ. V lost 4 bases, J lost 1 base, and 8 bases lay in between. This CDR3 has 13 residues. The CDR3 bases are TGCGCCAGCAGCGAAACAGAGAACACTGAAGCTTTCTTT. Protein product: CASSETENTEAFF.

The chain employs TRBV28 and TRBJ2-7; 14 nucleotides line up with TRBD2. CDR1 and CDR2 from the germline V gene are MDHEN and SYDVKM. The CDR3 length is 15 residues. V lost 5 bases to trimming and J lost 4 bases; unmatched junction nucleotides: 4. CDR3 coding DNA: TGTGCCAGCAGTCCGGGGACTAGCGGGAGTTACGAGCAGTACTTC. It specifies CASSPGTSGSYEQYF.